One and the same sample provided the 27 T cell receptor beta chains below, sequenced in a study of vaccination and CD4 T cells after COVID-19. Sequenced with the Oncomine TCR Beta short-read assay was DNA taken from cultured CD4+ T cells. One entry per CDR3 protein results from TCRdb running MiXCR on the PCR reads. The sample comprises around 19,000 distinct CDR3 sequences, 48% of which are singletons, and about 5.4% rests with the top ten. This sample's treatment: roughly ten-day PBMC culture with coronavirus spike peptide pools or control peptides (ViraFEST assay). Their specific antigens are unknown. Input material: CD4+ T cells from blood, cultured in vitro. These receptors came from a human donor who had recovered from COVID-19.

This chain joins TRBV4-1 and TRBJ2-5; TRBD2 matches at 7 bases. Germline loops: CDR1 MGHRA, CDR2 YSYEKL. The CDR3 is 15 amino acids. With 0 bases clipped from V and 5 bases from J, the junction kept 6 bases outside the gene matches. The CDR3, as DNA: TGCGCCAGCAGCCAAGATGCGGGAGTATGGGAGACCCAGTACTTC. Its translation: CASSQDAGVWETQYF.

This clonotype turned up a few times. The chain links TRBV11-2 to TRBJ2-7; 9 positions agree with TRBD2. V shed 2 bases, J shed 4 bases, and the junction held 6 bases outside the gene matches. The length of the CDR3 is 15 residues. CDR1 and CDR2 (germline): SGHAT, FQNNGV. The CDR3 loop is CASSLSSSGTYEQYF. The CDR3 DNA is TGTGCCAGCAGCTTATCGTCTAGCGGGACTTACGAGCAGTACTTC.

In this sample, this clonotype turned up a few times. The chain employs TRBV6-1 and TRBJ1-5; the D is unclear. V was clipped by 7 bases and J by 3 bases, with 10 bases between them. CDR3 length: 13 residues. CDR1 and CDR2 from the germline V gene are MNHNS and SASEGT. The CDR3 protein is CASTSQLNQPQHF. DNA for the CDR3: TGTGCCAGCACGAGCCAGCTCAATCAGCCCCAGCATTTT.

The rearrangement links TRBV4-3 to TRBJ2-3; either TRBD1 or TRBD2 may supply D (6 bases each). CDR3 length: 15 amino acids. CDR1 and CDR2 from the germline V gene are LGHNA and YSLEER. V dropped 5 bases and J dropped 6 bases, with 18 bases sitting between them. The CDR3 nucleotides read TGCGCCAGCAGCGGGGGCGCGGGGCGTGGTGATACGCAGTATTTT. It is translated as CASSGGAGRGDTQYF.

The chain couples TRBV10-3 to TRBJ1-1; 9 bases are a match to TRBD1. The V segment lost 6 bases and the J segment 6 bases; nucleotides outside the gene matches: 8. The CDR3 length is 14 residues. Germline-derived CDR1 and CDR2 are ENHRY and SYGVKD. The CDR3 DNA reads TGTGCCATCAGGACGACAGGGGGAGAACCTGAAGCTTTCTTT. Translating gives CAIRTTGGEPEAFF.

The rearrangement joins TRBV7-9 to TRBJ2-7, with a tentative D call TRBD1 (5 bases). CDR1 is SEHNR, CDR2 FQNEAQ, per germline (reference sequence). V was clipped by 1 base and J by 9 bases, with 10 bases between them. This CDR3 is built from 12 residues. The CDR3 spells CASSLDGAAQYF. The CDR3 region has the DNA TGTGCCAGCAGCTTAGATGGGGCGGCGCAGTACTTC.

In this sample, this clonotype turned up a few times. This chain links TRBV10-3 with TRBJ1-2; 8 bases map to TRBD1. V was pared by 2 bases and J by 7 bases, with 9 bases of the junction left unmatched. Germline lookup yields CDR1 ENHRY and CDR2 SYGVKD. The CDR3 has 15 residues. CDR3 residues: CAISETDRARRGYTF. DNA of the CDR3: TGTGCCATCAGTGAGACGGACAGGGCGCGGCGTGGCTACACCTTC.

V and J are TRBV4-1 and TRBJ1-2, with D perhaps TRBD1 (6 bases). The CDR3 runs to 15 residues. Germline V gene sequence: CDR1 MGHRA, CDR2 YSYEKL. Trimming pared 1 base from V and 3 bases from J, leaving 12 bases between. The CDR3 bases are TGCGCCAGCAGCCAAGCACAGGGCCATTACTATGGCTACACCTTC. Translating it yields CASSQAQGHYYGYTF.

This clonotype was observed a single time. The chain is built from TRBV5-1 and TRBJ2-7, with TRBD2 as a possible D gene (6 bases). The CDR3 has 14 amino acids. CDR1 and CDR2 (germline): SGHRS, YFSETQ. V was cut by 4 bases and J by 2 bases, with 13 bases left in between. The CDR3 nucleotides read TGCGCCAGCAGCGACGGGACTCCCACCTACGAGCAGTACTTC. As protein: CASSDGTPTYEQYF.

The rearrangement uses TRBV5-1 and TRBJ2-3, with D possibly being TRBD1 or TRBD2 (5 bases each). This CDR3 is built from 16 residues. V dropped 4 bases and J dropped 1 base, with 16 bases sitting between them. The germline CDR1 and CDR2 sequences are SGHRS and YFSETQ. Here the CDR3 reads CASSPGTLGGTDTQYF. CDR3 coding DNA: TGCGCCAGCAGCCCCGGGACCCTTGGGGGCACAGATACGCAGTATTTT.

This sequence joins TRBV12-3 or TRBV12-4 and TRBJ1-1; tentatively, D is TRBD1 (6 bases). The germline V and J ends were trimmed by 2 bases and 6 bases, with 13 bases remaining between them. The CDR3 runs to 14 residues. The DNA of the CDR3 is TGTGCCAGCAGTTTATCTGGGGGCGCATCTGAAGCTTTCTTT. Translated: CASSLSGGASEAFF.

The chain couples TRBV3-1 to TRBJ1-2; perhaps TRBD1 as D (5 bases). The CDR3 is 15 residues long. V lost 0 bases and J 2 bases, leaving 10 bases between the germline ends. Germline values: CDR1 LGHDT, CDR2 YNNKEL (reference sequence). The CDR3: CASSQEAGINYGYTF. In DNA, the CDR3 is TGTGCCAGCAGCCAAGAGGCAGGGATCAACTATGGCTACACCTTC.

The chain recombines TRBV6-5 with TRBJ1-2; 7 bases are shared with TRBD1. After removal of 2 bases from V and 7 bases from J, the junction contained 7 bases not matched to a gene. Germline CDR1 is MNHEY and CDR2 is SVGAGI. CDR3 length: 14 residues. The chain's CDR3 is CASSYSSGTAGYTF. Written as DNA, the CDR3 is TGTGCCAGCAGTTACAGCTCCGGGACAGCTGGCTACACCTTC.

V is TRBV27 and J is TRBJ2-1; the D is unclear. Between the trimmed V and J ends, which lost 3 bases and 1 base, there was a span of 10 bases. This CDR3 has 15 amino acids. Germline V gene sequence: CDR1 MNHEY, CDR2 SMNVEV (reference sequence). The CDR3 spells CASSLKVGSYNEQFF. CDR3 bases: TGTGCCAGCAGTTTGAAGGTGGGATCCTACAATGAGCAGTTCTTC.

A few counts support this clonotype. The rearrangement joins TRBV19 to TRBJ1-5, with D hard to call. Between the trimmed V and J ends, which lost 5 bases and 7 bases, there was a span of 12 bases. Germline V gives CDR1 LNHDA, CDR2 SQIVND (reference sequence). The CDR3 extends over 13 amino acids. The CDR3 sequence: CASSLSGSQPQHF. The CDR3 region has the DNA TGTGCCAGTAGTCTCTCAGGCTCGCAGCCCCAGCATTTT.

On this clonotype itself: The germline gene is not matched at one end of the junction; a read error may be the cause. The V gene is TRBV24-1, the J gene TRBJ2-2; D perhaps matches TRBD1 (6 bases). In germline, CDR1 is KGHDR, CDR2 SFDVKD. The CDR3 is made up of 18 amino acids. The CDR3 spells CATSDLEPRQGNAGELFF. The CDR3 bases are TGTGCCACCAGTGATTTAGAACCCCGGCAGGGGAACGCCGGGGAGCTGTTTTTT.

This clonotype has a single count. The chain uses TRBV20-1 and TRBJ2-5, with D unclear. Trimming removed 3 bases from V and 0 bases from J, with 11 bases in between. Germline lookup yields CDR1 DFQATT and CDR2 SNEGSKA (reference sequence). The CDR3 spans 14 residues. CDR3 in amino acids: CSARDGRNQETQYF. For the CDR3, the DNA is TGCAGTGCTAGGGATGGACGGAACCAAGAGACCCAGTACTTC.

The chain combines TRBV19 with TRBJ2-2; no clear D gene. The CDR3 totals 13 residues. Germline loops: CDR1 LNHDA, CDR2 SQIVND (reference sequence). Deletions cut 6 bases from V and 3 bases from J, with 8 bases between. The CDR3 region has the DNA TGTGCCAGTAGGGTACCTTACACCGGGGAGCTGTTTTTT. Its translation: CASRVPYTGELFF.

This clonotype was seen a few times. The chain couples TRBV24-1 to TRBJ2-3; a weak D match, TRBD2 (5 bases). Germline lookup yields CDR1 KGHDR and CDR2 SFDVKD. The germline V and J ends were trimmed by 4 bases and 2 bases, with 12 bases remaining between them. The CDR3 is made up of 15 amino acids. The CDR3 bases are TGTGCCACCAGTGACCCAGCGGACCCCACAGATACGCAGTATTTT. It specifies CATSDPADPTDTQYF.

The chain is built from TRBV25-1 and TRBJ2-3; D call uncertain. The CDR3 is made up of 13 amino acids. Germline CDR1 is MGHDK and CDR2 is SYGVNS. The V end was cut by 0 bases, the J end by 1 base, with 2 bases between. CDR3 sequence (DNA): TGTGCCAGCAGTGAATACGGCACAGATACGCAGTATTTT. It codes for CASSEYGTDTQYF.

This chain joins TRBV28 and TRBJ2-5; tentative D call: TRBD1 (6 bases). The CDR3 consists of 17 residues. Germline V gives CDR1 MDHEN, CDR2 SYDVKM. V was clipped by 4 bases and J by 2 bases, with 20 bases between them. The CDR3 DNA reads TGTGCCAGCAGTTCCCTCACAGGGTCGAGTAAGCAAGAGACCCAGTACTTC. It translates to CASSSLTGSSKQETQYF.

The rearrangement links TRBV2 to TRBJ1-2; D is undetermined. V lost 4 bases, J lost 4 bases, and 16 bases lay in between. CDR1 and CDR2 from the germline V gene are SNHLY and FYNNEI. The CDR3 consists of 15 residues. Written as DNA, the CDR3 is TGTGCCAGCAGTGGGGGTGTGGGATACGGCTATGGCTACACCTTC. Residues: CASSGGVGYGYGYTF. Looking up the rest from reference TRBV2 and TRBJ1-2 gives the full variable domain: EPEVTQTPSHQVTQMGQEVILRCVPISNHLYFYWYRQILGQKVEFLVSFYNNEISEKSEIFDDQFSVERPDGSNFTLKIRSTKLEDSAMYFCASSGGVGYGYGYTFGSGTRLTVV.

This chain uses TRBV7-9 with TRBJ1-3; 8 bases are a match to TRBD1. V dropped 5 bases and J dropped 3; count of bases not matched to a gene: 6. Germline assignment: CDR1 SEHNR and CDR2 FQNEAQ (reference sequence). The CDR3 contains 15 residues. CDR3 region: CASSPKDRVGNTIYF. CDR3 sequence (DNA): TGTGCCAGCAGCCCAAAGGACAGGGTTGGAAACACCATATATTTT.

This chain joins TRBV20-1 and TRBJ1-5, with a weak D call TRBD1 (6 bases). Trimming cost V 6 bases and J 2 bases, with 20 bases left between them. The germline V gene encodes CDR1 DFQATT and CDR2 SNEGSKA (reference sequence). This CDR3 comprises 16 residues. CDR3 nucleotide sequence: TGCAGTGCCACCCCACGGGGCAGGGGCCGCAATCAGCCCCAGCATTTT. Translated: CSATPRGRGRNQPQHF.

This CDR3 is CASSFRGGYTF. CDR3 bases: TGTGCCAGCAGCTTCAGGGGTGGCTACACCTTC. The rearrangement uses TRBV11-2 and TRBJ1-2; tentatively, D is TRBD1 (6 bases). Germline V gene sequence: CDR1 SGHAT, CDR2 FQNNGV. The CDR3 covers 11 residues. Trimming shortened V by 3 bases and J by 7 bases, and 6 bases separated the two germline ends.

V and J are TRBV20-1 and TRBJ2-1; the match to TRBD2 covers 10 bases. CDR3 size: 15 residues. The junction had 2 bases not matched to a gene; V was cut back by 0 bases and J by 3 bases. Germline V CDR1 and CDR2: DFQATT, SNEGSKA (reference sequence). As DNA, the CDR3 is TGCAGTGCTAGAGAACTAGCGGGAAACTACAATGAGCAGTTCTTC. This codes for CSARELAGNYNEQFF.

V is TRBV27 and J is TRBJ1-2, with TRBD1 matching over 7 bases. Germline V CDR1 and CDR2: MNHEY, SMNVEV (reference sequence). J gave up 8 bases and V 6 bases, and 12 bases lay outside the gene matches. CDR3 length equals 14 residues. The CDR3 DNA follows: TGTGCCAGCAGACCAGGAAGGGGGCTAAAAGGCTACACCTTC. As protein: CASRPGRGLKGYTF.